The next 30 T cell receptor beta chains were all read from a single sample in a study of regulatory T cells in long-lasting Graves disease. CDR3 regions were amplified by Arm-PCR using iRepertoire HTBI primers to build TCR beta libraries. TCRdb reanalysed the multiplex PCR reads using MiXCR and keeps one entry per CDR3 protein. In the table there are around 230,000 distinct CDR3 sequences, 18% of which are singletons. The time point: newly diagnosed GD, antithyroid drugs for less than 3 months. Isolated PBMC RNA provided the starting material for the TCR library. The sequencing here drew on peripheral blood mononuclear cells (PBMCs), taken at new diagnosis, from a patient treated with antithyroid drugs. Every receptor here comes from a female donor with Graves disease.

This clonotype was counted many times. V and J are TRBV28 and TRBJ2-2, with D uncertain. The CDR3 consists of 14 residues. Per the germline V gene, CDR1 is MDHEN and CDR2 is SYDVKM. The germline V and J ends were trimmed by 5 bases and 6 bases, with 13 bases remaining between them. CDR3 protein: CASSAPRISGELFF. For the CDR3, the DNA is TGTGCCAGCAGTGCTCCGAGGATATCCGGGGAGCTGTTTTTT.

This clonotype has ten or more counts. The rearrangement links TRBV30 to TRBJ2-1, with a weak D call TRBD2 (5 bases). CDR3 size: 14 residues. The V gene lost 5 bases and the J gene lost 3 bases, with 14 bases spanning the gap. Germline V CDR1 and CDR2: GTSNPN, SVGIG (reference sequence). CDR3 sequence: CAWAGVPLYNEQFF. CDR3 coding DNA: TGTGCCTGGGCCGGGGTGCCCCTCTACAATGAGCAGTTCTTC.

The CDR3 protein is CASSSTGVTQPQHF. The CDR3 region has the DNA TGTGCCAGCAGTTCAACAGGGGTTACTCAGCCCCAGCATTTT. The V call is TRBV6-2 or TRBV6-3, the J call TRBJ1-5, with 7 nucleotides matching TRBD1. V trimming: 4 bases; J trimming: 6 bases; junction bases outside the gene matches: 6. Per germline, CDR1 MNHEY and CDR2 SVGEGT. The length of the CDR3 is 14 residues.

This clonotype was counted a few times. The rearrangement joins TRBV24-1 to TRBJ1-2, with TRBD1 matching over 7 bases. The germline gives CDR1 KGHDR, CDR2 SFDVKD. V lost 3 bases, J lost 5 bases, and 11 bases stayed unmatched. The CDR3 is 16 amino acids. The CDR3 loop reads CATSDNRDSTSYGYTF. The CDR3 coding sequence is TGTGCCACCAGTGATAACCGGGACAGTACCTCTTATGGCTACACCTTC.

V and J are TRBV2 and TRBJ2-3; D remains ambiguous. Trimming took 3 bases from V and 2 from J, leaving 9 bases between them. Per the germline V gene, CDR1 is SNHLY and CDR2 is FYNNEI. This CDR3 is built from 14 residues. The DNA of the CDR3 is TGTGCCAGCAGTGACGACCCCGCCACAGATACGCAGTATTTT. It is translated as CASSDDPATDTQYF.

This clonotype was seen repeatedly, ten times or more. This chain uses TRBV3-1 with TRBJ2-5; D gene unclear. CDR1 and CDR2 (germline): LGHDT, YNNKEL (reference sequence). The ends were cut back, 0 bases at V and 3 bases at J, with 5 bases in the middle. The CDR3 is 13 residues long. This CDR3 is CASSQESEETQYF. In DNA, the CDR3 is TGTGCCAGCAGCCAAGAGTCGGAAGAGACCCAGTACTTC.

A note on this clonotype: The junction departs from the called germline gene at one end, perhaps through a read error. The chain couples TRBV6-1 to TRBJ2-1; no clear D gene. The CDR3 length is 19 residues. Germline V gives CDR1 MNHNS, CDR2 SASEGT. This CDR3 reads CANSEVMRWGFRVGNEQFF. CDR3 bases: TGTGCCAACAGTGAAGTTATGAGGTGGGGTTTTCGGGTCGGCAATGAGCAGTTCTTC.

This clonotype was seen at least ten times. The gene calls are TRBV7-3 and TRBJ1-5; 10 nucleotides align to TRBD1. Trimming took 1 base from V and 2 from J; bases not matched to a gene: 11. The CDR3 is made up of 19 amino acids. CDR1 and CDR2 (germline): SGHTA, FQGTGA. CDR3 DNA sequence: TGTGCCAGCAGCTTAAGGGATTGGGACAGGGGTTATGGCAATCAGCCCCAGCATTTT. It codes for CASSLRDWDRGYGNQPQHF.

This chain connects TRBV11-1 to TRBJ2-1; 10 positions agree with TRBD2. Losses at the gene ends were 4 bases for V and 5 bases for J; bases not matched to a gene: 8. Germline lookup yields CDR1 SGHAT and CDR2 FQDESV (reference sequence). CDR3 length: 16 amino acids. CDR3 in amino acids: CASSSPGLALNNEQFF. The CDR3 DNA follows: TGTGCCAGCAGCTCTCCGGGACTAGCGCTGAACAATGAGCAGTTCTTC.

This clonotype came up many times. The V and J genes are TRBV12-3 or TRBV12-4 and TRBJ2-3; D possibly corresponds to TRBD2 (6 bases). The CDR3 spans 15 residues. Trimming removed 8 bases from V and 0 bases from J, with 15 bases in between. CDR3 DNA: TGTGCCAGCTCCGCTCTAGCGCTAAGCACAGATACGCAGTATTTT. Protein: CASSALALSTDTQYF.

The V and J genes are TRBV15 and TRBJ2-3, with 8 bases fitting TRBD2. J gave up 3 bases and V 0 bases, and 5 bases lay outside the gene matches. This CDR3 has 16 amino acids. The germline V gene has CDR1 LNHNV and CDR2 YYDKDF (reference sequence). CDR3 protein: CATSRDDRGRTDTQYF. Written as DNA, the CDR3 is TGTGCCACCAGCAGAGATGACCGCGGGAGGACAGATACGCAGTATTTT.

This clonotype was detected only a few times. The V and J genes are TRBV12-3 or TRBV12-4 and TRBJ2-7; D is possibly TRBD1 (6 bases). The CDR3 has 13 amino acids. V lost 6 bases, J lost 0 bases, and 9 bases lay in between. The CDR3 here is CASRGQRSYEQYF. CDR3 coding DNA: TGTGCCAGCAGGGGACAACGCTCCTACGAGCAGTACTTC.

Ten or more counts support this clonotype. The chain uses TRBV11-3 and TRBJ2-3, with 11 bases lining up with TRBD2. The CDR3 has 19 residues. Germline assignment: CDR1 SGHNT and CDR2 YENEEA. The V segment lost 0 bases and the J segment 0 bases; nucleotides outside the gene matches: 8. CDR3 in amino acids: CASSLDRASGRFSTDTQYF. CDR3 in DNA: TGTGCCAGCAGCTTAGATCGGGCTAGCGGGAGGTTTAGCACAGATACGCAGTATTTT.

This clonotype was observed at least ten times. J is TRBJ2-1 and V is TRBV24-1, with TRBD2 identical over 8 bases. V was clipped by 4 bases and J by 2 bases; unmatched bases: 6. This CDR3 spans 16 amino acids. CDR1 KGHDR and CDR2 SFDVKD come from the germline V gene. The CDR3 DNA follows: TGTGCCACCAGTGACGTCCAACTAGCGGCCTACAATGAGCAGTTCTTC. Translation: CATSDVQLAAYNEQFF.

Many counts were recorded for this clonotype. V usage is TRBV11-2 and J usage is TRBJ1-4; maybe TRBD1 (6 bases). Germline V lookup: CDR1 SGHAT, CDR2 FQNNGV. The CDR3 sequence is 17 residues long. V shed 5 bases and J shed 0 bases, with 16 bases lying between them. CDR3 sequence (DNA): TGTGCCAGCAGCGCACAGGGACTGTTTGCAACTAATGAAAAACTGTTTTTT. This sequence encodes CASSAQGLFATNEKLFF.

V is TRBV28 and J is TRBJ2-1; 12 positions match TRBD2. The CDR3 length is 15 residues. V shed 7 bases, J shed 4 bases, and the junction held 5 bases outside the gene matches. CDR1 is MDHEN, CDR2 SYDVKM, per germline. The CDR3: CASIETSGSYNEQFF. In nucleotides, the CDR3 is TGTGCCAGCATAGAGACTAGCGGGAGTTACAATGAGCAGTTCTTC.

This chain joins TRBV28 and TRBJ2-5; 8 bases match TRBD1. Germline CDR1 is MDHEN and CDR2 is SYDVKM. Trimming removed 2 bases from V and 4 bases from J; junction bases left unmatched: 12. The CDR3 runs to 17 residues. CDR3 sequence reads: CASSLNRRQGLGETQYF. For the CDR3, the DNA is TGTGCCAGCAGTTTAAATCGTAGACAGGGGCTGGGAGAGACCCAGTACTTC.

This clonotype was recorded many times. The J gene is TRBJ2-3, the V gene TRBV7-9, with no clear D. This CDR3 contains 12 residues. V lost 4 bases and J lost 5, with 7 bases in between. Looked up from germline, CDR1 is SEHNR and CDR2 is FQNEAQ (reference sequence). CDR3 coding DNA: TGTGCCAGCAGCTCGGTAGGAGATACGCAGTATTTT. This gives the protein CASSSVGDTQYF.

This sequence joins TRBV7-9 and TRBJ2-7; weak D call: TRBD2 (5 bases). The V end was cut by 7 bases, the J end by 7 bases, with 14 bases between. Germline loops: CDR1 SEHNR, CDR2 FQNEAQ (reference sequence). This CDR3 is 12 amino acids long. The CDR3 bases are TGTGCCAGCAACCGTGTACCGGGGGAGCAGTACTTC. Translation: CASNRVPGEQYF.

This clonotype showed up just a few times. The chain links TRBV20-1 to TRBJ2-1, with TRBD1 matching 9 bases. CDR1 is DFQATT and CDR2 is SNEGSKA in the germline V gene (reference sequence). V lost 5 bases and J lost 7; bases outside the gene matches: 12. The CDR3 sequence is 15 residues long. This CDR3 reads CSAGVWDRVGNEQFF. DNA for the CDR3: TGCAGTGCTGGTGTCTGGGACAGGGTGGGTAATGAGCAGTTCTTC.

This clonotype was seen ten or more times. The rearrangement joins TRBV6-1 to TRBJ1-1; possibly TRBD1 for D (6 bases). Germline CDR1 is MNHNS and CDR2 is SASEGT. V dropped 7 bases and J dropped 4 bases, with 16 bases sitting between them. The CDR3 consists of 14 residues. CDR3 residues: CASTLSGGVTEAFF. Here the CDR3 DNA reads TGTGCCAGCACCCTCTCCGGGGGCGTCACTGAAGCTTTCTTT.

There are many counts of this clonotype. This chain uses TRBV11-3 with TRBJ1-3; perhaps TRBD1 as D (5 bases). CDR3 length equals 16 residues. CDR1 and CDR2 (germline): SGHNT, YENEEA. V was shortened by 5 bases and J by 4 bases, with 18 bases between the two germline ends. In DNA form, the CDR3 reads TGTGCCAGCAGCCAGGGTCCCTTCCTTGACGGAAACACCATATATTTT. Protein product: CASSQGPFLDGNTIYF.

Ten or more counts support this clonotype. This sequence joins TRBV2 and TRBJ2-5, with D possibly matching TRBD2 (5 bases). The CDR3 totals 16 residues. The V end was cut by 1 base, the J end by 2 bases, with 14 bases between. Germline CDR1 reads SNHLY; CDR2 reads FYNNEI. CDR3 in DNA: TGTGCCAGCAGTGAAGGGAATTTCGGAGGACAAGAGACCCAGTACTTC. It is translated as CASSEGNFGGQETQYF.

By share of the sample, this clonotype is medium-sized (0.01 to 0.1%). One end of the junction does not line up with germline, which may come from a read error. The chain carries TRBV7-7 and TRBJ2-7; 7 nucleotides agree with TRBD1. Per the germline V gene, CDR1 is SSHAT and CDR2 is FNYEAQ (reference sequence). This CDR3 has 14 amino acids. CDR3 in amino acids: CASSNWDRRYEQYF. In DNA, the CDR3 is TGTGCTAGCAGCAATTGGGACAGAAGGTACGAGCAGTACTTC.

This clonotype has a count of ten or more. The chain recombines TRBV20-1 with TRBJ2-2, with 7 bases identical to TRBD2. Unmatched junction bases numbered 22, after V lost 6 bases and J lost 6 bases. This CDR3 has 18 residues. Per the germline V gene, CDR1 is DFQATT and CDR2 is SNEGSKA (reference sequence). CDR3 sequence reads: CSALRLTSREVGSGELFF. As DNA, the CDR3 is TGCAGTGCGCTCCGGTTGACTAGCCGGGAAGTAGGGTCCGGGGAGCTGTTTTTT.

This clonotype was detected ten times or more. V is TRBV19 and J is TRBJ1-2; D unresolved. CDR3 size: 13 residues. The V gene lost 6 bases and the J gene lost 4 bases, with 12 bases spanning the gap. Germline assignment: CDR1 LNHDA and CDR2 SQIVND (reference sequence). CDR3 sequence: CASRHAELYGYTF. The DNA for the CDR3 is TGTGCCAGTAGACACGCGGAGCTCTATGGCTACACCTTC.

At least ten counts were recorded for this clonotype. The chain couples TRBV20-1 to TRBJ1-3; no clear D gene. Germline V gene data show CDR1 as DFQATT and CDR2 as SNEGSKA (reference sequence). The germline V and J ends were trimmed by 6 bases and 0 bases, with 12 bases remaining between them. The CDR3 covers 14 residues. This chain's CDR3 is CSAQAAFSGNTIYF. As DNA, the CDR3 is TGCAGTGCGCAGGCCGCCTTCTCTGGAAACACCATATATTTT.

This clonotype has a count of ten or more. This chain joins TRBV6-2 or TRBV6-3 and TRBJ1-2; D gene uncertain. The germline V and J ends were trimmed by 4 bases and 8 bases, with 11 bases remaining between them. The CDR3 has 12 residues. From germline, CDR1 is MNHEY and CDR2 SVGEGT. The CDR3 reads CASSLRAGGYTF. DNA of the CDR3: TGTGCCAGCAGTTTGCGAGCCGGAGGCTACACCTTC.

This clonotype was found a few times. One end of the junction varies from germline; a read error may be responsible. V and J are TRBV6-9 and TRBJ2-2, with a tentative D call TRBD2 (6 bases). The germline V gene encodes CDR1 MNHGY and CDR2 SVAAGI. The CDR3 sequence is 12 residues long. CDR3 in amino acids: CASSSPGTLVIF. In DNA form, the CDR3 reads TGTGCCAGCAGTTCGCCCGGGACTCTAGTAATTTTT.

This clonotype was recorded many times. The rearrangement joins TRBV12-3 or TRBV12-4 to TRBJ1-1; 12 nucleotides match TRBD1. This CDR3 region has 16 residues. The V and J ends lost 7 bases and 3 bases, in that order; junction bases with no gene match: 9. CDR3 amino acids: CASTLGTGGVDTEAFF. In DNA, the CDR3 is TGTGCCAGCACCCTCGGGACAGGGGGCGTAGACACTGAAGCTTTCTTT.